Listed below are T cell receptor beta chains from one sample, sequenced in a study of CD4+ T cells in melanoma. The table came from immunoSEQ multiplex PCR; TCRdb's copy has only in-frame clones and leaves some out. This sample yields about 140,000 clones, of which around 90% are seen a single time; less than 2% belongs to the top ten. These receptors were collected from a human donor with melanoma. Each CDR3 is given with its conserved first and last residue. D genes are given only for firm matches. Size is stated for part of the rows, as once, few or many counts, or as a class when the clone is expanded.

j_call v_call d_call clone_size cdr3_aa cdr3_nt
TRBJ2-4 TRBV29-1 NA NA CGRQNIQYF TGTGGCAGGCAAAACATTCAGTACTTC
TRBJ1-2 TRBV13 NA NA CASSLGSMAQALYGYTF TGTGCCAGCAGCTTAGGATCGATGGCGCAGGCGCTCTATGGCTACACCTTC
TRBJ2-5 TRBV5-5 NA NA CASRIEHGQETQYF TGTGCCAGCAGGATAGAGCATGGACAAGAGACCCAGTACTTC
TRBJ2-4 TRBV29-1 TRBD1 NA CSVGLDREQKNIQYF TGCAGCGTTGGATTAGACAGGGAACAAAAAAACATTCAGTACTTC
TRBJ1-1 TRBV6-5 NA NA CASSYSYDTEAFF TGTGCCAGCAGTTACTCTTATGACACTGAAGCTTTCTTT
TRBJ1-4 TRBV7-2 NA NA CASRAYPDGSEKLFF TGTGCCAGCAGAGCTTACCCGGATGGGAGTGAAAAACTGTTTTTT
TRBJ2-4 TRBV18 NA NA CASSGFQGPGNIQYF TGTGCCAGCTCAGGATTTCAGGGACCCGGAAACATTCAGTACTTC
TRBJ2-7 TRBV19 NA NA CASGPQGFIAEQYF TGTGCCAGTGGCCCACAGGGCTTTATCGCCGAGCAGTACTTC
TRBJ1-1 TRBV6-1 NA NA CASSGGIAYTEAFF TGTGCCAGCTCCGGGGGAATCGCGTACACTGAAGCTTTCTTT
TRBJ1-5 TRBV12-5 NA NA CASGLAVYQPQHF TGTGCTAGTGGTTTGGCAGTCTATCAGCCCCAGCATTTT
TRBJ2-1 TRBV5-1 TRBD2 NA CASSLHLADYNEQFF TGCGCCAGCAGCTTGCATCTAGCGGATTACAATGAGCAGTTCTTC
TRBJ1-2 TRBV6-5 TRBD1 NA CASSYDRDRSYGYTF TGTGCCAGCAGTTACGACAGGGACCGTAGCTATGGCTACACCTTC
TRBJ1-2 TRBV21-1 NA NA CASSKEVPRQRANYGYTF TGTGCCAGCAGCAAAGAGGTCCCCAGACAGCGAGCTAACTATGGCTACACCTTC
TRBJ1-4 TRBV5-1 NA NA CASSSRSGNEKLFF TGCGCCAGCAGCTCCCGCTCGGGGAATGAAAAACTGTTTTTT
TRBJ1-3 TRBV7-6 TRBD1 once CASSLTGASSGNTIYF TGTGCCAGCAGCTTGACAGGGGCGAGCTCTGGAAACACCATATATTTT
TRBJ1-4 TRBV5-1 NA NA CATSSGRTNEKLFF TGCGCCACTTCTTCGGGAAGGACGAATGAAAAACTGTTTTTT
TRBJ2-2 TRBV6-5 NA NA CASSQTGFAGELFF TGTGCCAGCAGTCAAACAGGGTTCGCCGGGGAGCTGTTTTTT
TRBJ1-3 TRBV18 NA NA CASSDTLSTVSSGNTIYF TGTGCCAGCTCAGACACCTTATCGACAGTGAGCTCTGGAAACACCATATATTTT
TRBJ2-5 TRBV5-4 TRBD2 NA CASSRTATSGQETQYF TGTGCCAGCAGCCGGACGGCGACTAGCGGCCAAGAGACCCAGTACTTC
TRBJ1-6 TRBV30 NA NA CAWSPGPGHKRDSPLHF TGTGCCTGGAGCCCCGGACCGGGACACAAGAGAGATTCACCCCTCCACTTT
TRBJ2-1 TRBV28 TRBD2 NA CASSFLAGGNNEQFF TGTGCCAGCAGTTTCCTGGCGGGGGGAAACAATGAGCAGTTCTTC
TRBJ1-2 TRBV6-1 TRBD1 NA CATNRGQGYTF TGTGCTACGAACAGGGGGCAAGGCTACACCTTC
TRBJ1-5 TRBV28 NA NA CASSETRGQPQHF TGTGCCAGCAGCGAAACAAGGGGGCAGCCCCAGCATTTT
TRBJ2-3 TRBV27 TRBD2 NA CASSWRADGGGAMHTQYF TGTGCCAGCAGTTGGAGGGCGGATGGCGGGGGGGCGATGCATACGCAGTATTTT
TRBJ1-1 TRBV11-2 NA NA CASSLRATEAFF TGTGCCAGCAGCTTACGGGCTACTGAAGCTTTCTTT
TRBJ2-7 TRBV27 TRBD2 once CASRRGGTGRGEQYF TGTGCCAGCAGGCGGGGAGGGACCGGTCGAGGCGAGCAGTACTTC
TRBJ2-3 TRBV9 NA NA CASSVGVGGPEDTQYF TGTGCCAGCAGCGTAGGTGTCGGGGGGCCCGAAGATACGCAGTATTTT
TRBJ1-1 TRBV5-4 NA NA CASSYTNTEAFF TGTGCCAGCAGCTACACCAACACTGAAGCTTTCTTT
TRBJ1-1 TRBV7-3 TRBD1 NA CASSLRGQPDEAFF TGTGCCAGCAGCTTAAGGGGACAGCCAGATGAAGCTTTCTTT
TRBJ2-4 TRBV6-5 TRBD1 once CASRDLTGGKNIQYF TGTGCCAGCAGGGACTTGACAGGGGGCAAAAACATTCAGTACTTC
TRBJ2-3 TRBV11-2 NA once CASSLARGTDTQYF TGTGCCAGCAGCTTAGCGCGGGGCACAGATACGCAGTATTTT
TRBJ2-6 TRBV27 TRBD1 NA CASRSRGSGANVLTF TGTGCCAGCAGGTCCAGGGGGTCTGGGGCCAACGTCCTGACTTTC
TRBJ2-7 TRBV5-1 TRBD2 once CASSSSGAHLVGEQYF TGCGCCAGCAGCAGTAGCGGGGCCCACCTCGTGGGAGAGCAGTACTTC
TRBJ2-5 TRBV6-5 NA NA CASSYSWRRETQYF TGTGCCAGCAGTTACTCGTGGCGGAGGGAGACCCAGTACTTC
TRBJ2-1 TRBV15 TRBD2 NA CATSRGPSGAYNEQFF TGTGCCACCAGCAGGGGGCCTAGCGGGGCCTACAATGAGCAGTTCTTC
TRBJ2-2 TRBV5-4 TRBD2 NA CASSGRTSGGRLFF TGTGCCAGCAGCGGACGGACTAGCGGTGGGCGACTGTTTTTT
TRBJ2-3 TRBV25-1 NA NA CASGGALEDTQYF TGTGCCAGCGGGGGGGCCTTAGAGGATACGCAGTATTTT
TRBJ2-3 TRBV27 TRBD2 NA CASSLSISGGATDTQYF TGTGCCAGCAGTTTATCGATCAGCGGGGGGGCAACAGATACGCAGTATTTT